This T cell receptor beta chain was profiled in a study of Ad26.COV2.S vaccination and SARS-CoV-2 variants. Only one count was recorded for this clone. Treatment noted: some 20 received Ad26.COV2.S at low or high dose, single or two shots; 5 received placebo; per-sample allocation not given. Day 63 following the first vaccine or placebo injection was when the samples were taken. Ad26.COV2.S expressed prefusion-stabilized spike from the original Wuhan strain. This table comes from immunoSEQ multiplex PCR, and its TCRdb copy is limited to in-frame clones, with some not included. The sample includes around 450,000 clones, 89% of them seen just once. Germline CDR1 and CDR2: SNHLY and FYNNEI. V lost 2 bases and J 4 bases, leaving 10 bases between the germline ends. The CDR3 has 14 residues.

Sequenced material: peripheral blood, taken in a trial of Ad26.COV2.S vaccine versus placebo. This chain joins TRBV2 and TRBJ2-3; D remains unclear. This TCR was recovered from a person aged 18-65 years who received the Ad26.COV2.S COVID-19 vaccine or a placebo. CDR3 sequence (DNA): TGTGCCAGCAGTGAAACAGTGATGGCAGATACGCAGTATTTT. Residues: CASSETVMADTQYF.